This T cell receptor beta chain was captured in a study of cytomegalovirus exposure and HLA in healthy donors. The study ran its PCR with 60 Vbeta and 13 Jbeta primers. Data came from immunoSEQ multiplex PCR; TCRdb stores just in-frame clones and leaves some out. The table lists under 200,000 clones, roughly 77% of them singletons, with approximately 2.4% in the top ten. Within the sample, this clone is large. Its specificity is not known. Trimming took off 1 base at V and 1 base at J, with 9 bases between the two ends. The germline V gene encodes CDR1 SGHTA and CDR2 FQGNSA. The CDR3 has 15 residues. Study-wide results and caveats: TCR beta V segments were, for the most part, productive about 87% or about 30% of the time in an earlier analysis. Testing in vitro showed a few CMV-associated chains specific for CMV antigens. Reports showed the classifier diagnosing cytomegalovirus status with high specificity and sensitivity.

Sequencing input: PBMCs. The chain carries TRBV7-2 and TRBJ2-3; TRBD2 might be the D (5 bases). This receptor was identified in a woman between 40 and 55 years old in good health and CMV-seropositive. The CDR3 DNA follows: TGTGCCAGCAGCTTAGACAGCGGAGGCACAGATACGCAGTATTTT. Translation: CASSLDSGGTDTQYF.